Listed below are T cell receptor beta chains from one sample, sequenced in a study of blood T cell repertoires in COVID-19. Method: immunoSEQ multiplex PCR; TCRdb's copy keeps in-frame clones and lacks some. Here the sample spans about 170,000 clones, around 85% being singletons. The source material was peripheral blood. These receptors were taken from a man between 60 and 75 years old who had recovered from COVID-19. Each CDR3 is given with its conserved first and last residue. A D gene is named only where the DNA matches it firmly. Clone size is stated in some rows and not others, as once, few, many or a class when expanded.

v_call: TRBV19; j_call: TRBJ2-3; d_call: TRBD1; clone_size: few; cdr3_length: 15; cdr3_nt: TGTGCCAGTAGCACCCCGGGACAGGGAACAGATACGCAGTATTTT; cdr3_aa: CASSTPGQGTDTQYF
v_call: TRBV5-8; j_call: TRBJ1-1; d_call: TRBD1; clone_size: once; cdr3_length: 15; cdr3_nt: TGTGCCAGCAGTCGAAACCTTGGACAGGGGGTACGAGCTTTCTTT; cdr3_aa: CASSRNLGQGVRAFF
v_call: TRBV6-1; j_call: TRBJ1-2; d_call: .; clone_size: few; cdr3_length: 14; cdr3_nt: TGTGCCAGCAGTCCCGCGGGGGCGTTCAGTGGCTACACCTTC; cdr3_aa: CASSPAGAFSGYTF
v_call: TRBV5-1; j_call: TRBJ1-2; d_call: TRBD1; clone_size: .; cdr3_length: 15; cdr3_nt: TGCGCCAGCAGCTTGGACGCAGGGGGATCCGATGGCTACACCTTC; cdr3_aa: CASSLDAGGSDGYTF
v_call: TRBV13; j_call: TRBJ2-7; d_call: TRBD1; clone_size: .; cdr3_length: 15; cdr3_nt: TGTGCCAGCAGCTTACCGCGGGACAGGGGGTACGAGCAGTACTTC; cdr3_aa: CASSLPRDRGYEQYF
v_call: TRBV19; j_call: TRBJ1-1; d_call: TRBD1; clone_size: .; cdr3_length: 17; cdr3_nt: TGTGCCAGTAGTCCGTTACAGGGGAACCTTATGAACACTGAAGCTTTCTTT; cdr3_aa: CASSPLQGNLMNTEAFF
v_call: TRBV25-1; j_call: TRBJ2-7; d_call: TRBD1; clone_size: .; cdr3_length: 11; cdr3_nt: TGTGCCAGCCGGACAGGGAGCGAGCAGTACTTC; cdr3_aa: CASRTGSEQYF
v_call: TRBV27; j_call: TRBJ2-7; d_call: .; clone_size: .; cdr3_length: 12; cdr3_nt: TGTGCCAGCAGTTTCAACAATTACGAGCAGTACTTC; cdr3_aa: CASSFNNYEQYF
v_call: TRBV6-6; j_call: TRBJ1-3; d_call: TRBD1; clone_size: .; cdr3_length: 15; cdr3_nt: TGTGCCACCGATCCCCAGGGGGAGACTGGAAACACCATATATTTT; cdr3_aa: CATDPQGETGNTIYF
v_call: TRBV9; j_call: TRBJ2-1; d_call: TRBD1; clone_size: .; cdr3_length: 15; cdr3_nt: TGTGCCAGCAGCGTAACTGGGACAGGGCGTACCGAGCAGTTCTTC; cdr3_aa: CASSVTGTGRTEQFF
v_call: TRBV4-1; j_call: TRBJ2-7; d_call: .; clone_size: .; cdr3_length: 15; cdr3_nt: TGCGCCAGCAGCCAAGGAGGGGGGGCGTCCTACGAGCAGTACTTC; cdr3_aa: CASSQGGGASYEQYF
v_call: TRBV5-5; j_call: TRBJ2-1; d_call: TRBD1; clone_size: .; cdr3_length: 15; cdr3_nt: TGTGCCAGCAGCACCTGGACAGGGACCTACAATGAGCAGTTCTTC; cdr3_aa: CASSTWTGTYNEQFF
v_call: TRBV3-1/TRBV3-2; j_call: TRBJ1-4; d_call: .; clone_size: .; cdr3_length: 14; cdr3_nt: TGTGCCAGCAGCCAAGACGCAACTAATGAAAAACTGTTTTTT; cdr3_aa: CASSQDATNEKLFF
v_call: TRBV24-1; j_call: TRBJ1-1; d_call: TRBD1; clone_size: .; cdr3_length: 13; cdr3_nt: TGTGCCACCAGTGGTACGGACAGGGGAGAAGCTTTCTTT; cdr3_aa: CATSGTDRGEAFF
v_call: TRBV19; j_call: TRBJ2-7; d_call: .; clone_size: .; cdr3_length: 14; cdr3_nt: TGTGCCAGTAGTATGTCTCCCTCTACCTACGAGCAGTACTTC; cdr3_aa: CASSMSPSTYEQYF
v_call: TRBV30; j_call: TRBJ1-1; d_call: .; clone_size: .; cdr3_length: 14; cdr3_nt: TGTGCCTGGTGGAGACCGGACAGGAACACTGAAGCTTTCTTT; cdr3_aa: CAWWRPDRNTEAFF
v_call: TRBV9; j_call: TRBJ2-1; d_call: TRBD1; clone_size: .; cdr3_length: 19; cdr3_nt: TGTGCCAGCAGCGTAGCTCTGTCGCAGTCCGGGACAGGGGCAAGTGAGCAGTTCTTC; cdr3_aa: CASSVALSQSGTGASEQFF
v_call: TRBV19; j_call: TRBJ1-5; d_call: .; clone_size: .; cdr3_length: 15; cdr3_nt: TGTGCCAGTAGTATGATCAGGACAGTGAATCAGCCCCAGCATTTT; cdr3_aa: CASSMIRTVNQPQHF
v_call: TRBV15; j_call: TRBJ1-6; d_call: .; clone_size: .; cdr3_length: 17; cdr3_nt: TGTGCCACCAGCAGAGACCTAATGGCGGGGACTGATTCACCCCTCCACTTT; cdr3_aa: CATSRDLMAGTDSPLHF
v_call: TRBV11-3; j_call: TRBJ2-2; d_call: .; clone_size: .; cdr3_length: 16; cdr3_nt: TGTGCCAGCAGCCCCTACGGGGGGCATGGCACCGGGGAGCTGTTTTTT; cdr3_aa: CASSPYGGHGTGELFF
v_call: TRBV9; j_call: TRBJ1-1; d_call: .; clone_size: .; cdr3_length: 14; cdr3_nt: TGTGCCAGCAGCGTAATTCCCCAGAACACTGAAGCTTTCTTT; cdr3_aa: CASSVIPQNTEAFF
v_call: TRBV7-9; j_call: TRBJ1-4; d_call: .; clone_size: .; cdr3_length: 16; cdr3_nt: TGTGCCAGCAGCCGAGGGACTCCTACAACTAATGAAAAACTGTTTTTT; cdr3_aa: CASSRGTPTTNEKLFF
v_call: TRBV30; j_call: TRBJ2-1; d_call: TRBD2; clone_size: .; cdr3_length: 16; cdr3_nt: TGTGCCTGGAGTGTTCGGCGGGGGATCTCCTACAATGAGCAGTTCTTC; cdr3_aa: CAWSVRRGISYNEQFF
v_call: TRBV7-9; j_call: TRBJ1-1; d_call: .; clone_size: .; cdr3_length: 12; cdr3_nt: TGTGCCAGCGGGGCGGGGATCACTGAAGCTTTCTTT; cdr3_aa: CASGAGITEAFF
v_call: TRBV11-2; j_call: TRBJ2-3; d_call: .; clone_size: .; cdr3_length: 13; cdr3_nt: TGTGCCAGCAGCTTAGATTTGCGGGATACGCAGTATTTT; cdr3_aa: CASSLDLRDTQYF
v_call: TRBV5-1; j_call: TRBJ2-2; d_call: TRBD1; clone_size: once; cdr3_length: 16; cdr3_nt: TGCGCCAGCAGCGGGGGACAGGGGTCGTATACCGGGGAGCTGTTTTTT; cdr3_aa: CASSGGQGSYTGELFF
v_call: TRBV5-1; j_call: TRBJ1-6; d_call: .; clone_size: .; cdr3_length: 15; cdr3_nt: TGCGCCAGCAGCGTACAGGGAGGGGGGGATTCACCCCTCCACTTT; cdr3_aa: CASSVQGGGDSPLHF
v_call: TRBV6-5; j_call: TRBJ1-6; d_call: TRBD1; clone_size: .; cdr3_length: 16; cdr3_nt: TGTGCCAGCAGTTACCCCAGGGACAGGGGTAATTCACCCCTCCACTTT; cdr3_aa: CASSYPRDRGNSPLHF